This section outlines one T cell receptor beta chain sequence together with its context. Its antigen remains unknown. This specimen comes from a study of cytomegalovirus exposure and HLA in healthy donors. Germline assignment: CDR1 MNHEY and CDR2 SVGAGI. The CDR3 totals 15 residues. The J segment lost 4 bases and the V segment lost 6 bases, leaving 12 bases of the junction unmatched. Study-wide findings and caveats: Earlier findings revealed that most TCR beta V segments proved productive either about 87% or about 30% of the time.

PCR amplification relied on 60 Vbeta primers (plus 13 Jbeta primers). Profiled with immunoSEQ multiplex PCR; TCRdb holds only in-frame clones, not every one. There are about 170,000 clones in the sample; 70% to 80% occur only once, and less than 1% lies in the top ten. The sequence came from a female donor in good health and CMV-seronegative. The chain employs TRBV6-5 and TRBJ2-7; 7 bases align to TRBD2. The sequenced sample consisted of PBMCs. In DNA, the CDR3 is TGTGCCAGCAGAGCGGGATTTGGGGCTCTGTACGAGCAGTACTTC. Translation: CASRAGFGALYEQYF.